This T cell receptor beta chain was identified in a study of cytomegalovirus exposure and HLA in healthy donors. With regard to this clone: Its antigen is unidentified.

This PCR relied on a set of 60 Vbeta primers and 13 Jbeta primers. The table came from immunoSEQ multiplex PCR; TCRdb's copy has only in-frame clones and leaves some out. The table shows about 140,000 clones, with 80% to 85% occurring only once. Notes on the study in general: Previous analysis showed most TCR beta V segments were productive about 90% or about 30% of the time.

This CDR3 contains 14 residues. V lost 4 bases to trimming and J lost 7 bases; unmatched junction nucleotides: 8. Germline assignment: CDR1 SGDLS and CDR2 YYNGEE. The V and J genes are TRBV9 and TRBJ1-1; TRBD1 matches 9 bases. Sample: PBMCs. This TCR derives from a female donor in good health and CMV-seronegative. Written as DNA, the CDR3 is TGTGCCAGCAGCCCTCGCCCGACAGGGGGTGAAGCTTTCTTT. Amino acids: CASSPRPTGGEAFF.